What follows are 16 T cell receptor beta chains derived from one specimen sequenced in a study of blood T cell repertoires in COVID-19. TCRdb's copy holds only in-frame clones and misses some; the assay was immunoSEQ multiplex PCR. Among a few hundred thousand clones, more than 85% were seen once, and the ten largest hold 3% to 3.5%. Sequencing input: peripheral blood. Receptors originate from a man aged 55 to 70 with acute or convalescent COVID-19.

CDR3 loop: CASSPGTFTGELFF. CDR3 nucleotides: TGTGCCAGCAGCCCCGGGACTTTCACCGGGGAGCTGTTTTTT. This chain links TRBV5-5 with TRBJ2-2; a possible D gene is TRBD2 (6 bases). Germline V CDR1 and CDR2: SGHKS, YYEKEE (reference sequence). V shed 4 bases and J shed 4 bases, with 11 bases lying between them. The CDR3 sequence is 14 residues long.

CDR3 sequence reads: CASNRGGDPTDTQYF. CDR3 in DNA: TGTGCCAGCAACAGAGGGGGGGACCCCACAGATACGCAGTATTTT. The chain couples TRBV7-9 to TRBJ2-3; possibly TRBD2 for D (7 bases). This CDR3 is built from 15 residues. Germline V lookup: CDR1 SEHNR, CDR2 FQNEAQ (reference sequence). Trimming took 7 bases from V and 2 from J, leaving 16 bases between them.

The sample holds one count of this clone. The gene calls are TRBV6-5 and TRBJ1-4; D is unclear. CDR1 is MNHEY and CDR2 is SVGAGI in the germline V gene. V lost 5 bases to trimming and J lost 2 bases, with 6 bases between them. The CDR3 covers 13 residues. The CDR3 nucleotides read TGTGCCAGCAGTCCCTCCACTAATGAAAAACTGTTTTTT. Its translation is CASSPSTNEKLFF.

This chain links TRBV6-5 with TRBJ1-6; tentatively, D is TRBD1 (6 bases). Trimming cost V 6 bases and J 6 bases, with 12 bases left between them. The CDR3 totals 14 residues. The germline gives CDR1 MNHEY, CDR2 SVGAGI. This CDR3 is CASSPGQSNSPLHF. The CDR3 DNA follows: TGTGCCAGCAGCCCCGGACAGTCTAATTCACCCCTCCACTTT.

This sequence joins TRBV4-3 and TRBJ1-1; possible D gene TRBD1, 6 bases. This CDR3 contains 15 residues. CDR1 and CDR2 (germline): LGHNA, YSLEER. Trimming shortened V by 0 bases and J by 5 bases, and 13 bases separated the two germline ends. CDR3 sequence reads: CASSQEGARRTEAFF. DNA of the CDR3: TGCGCCAGCAGCCAAGAGGGGGCTAGGAGGACTGAAGCTTTCTTT.

This chain links TRBV6-5 with TRBJ1-1; a weak D match, TRBD1 (5 bases). CDR1 is MNHEY, CDR2 SVGAGI, per germline. V lost 9 bases and J lost 5, with 19 bases in between. The CDR3 extends over 14 amino acids. CDR3 DNA: TGTGCCAGGACAGTTGTCGGCGTTTGGACTGAAGCTTTCTTT. Translated: CARTVVGVWTEAFF.

The chain combines TRBV6-5 with TRBJ1-4; 7 bases are a match to TRBD1. Losses at the gene ends were 6 bases for V and 8 bases for J; bases not matched to a gene: 12. Germline V gene data show CDR1 as MNHEY and CDR2 as SVGAGI. The CDR3 extends over 15 amino acids. The CDR3 sequence: CASRDRGTALEKLFF. The CDR3 coding sequence is TGTGCCAGCAGAGACCGCGGGACAGCCCTGGAAAAACTGTTTTTT.

The rearrangement joins TRBV5-1 to TRBJ1-2, with a weak D call TRBD1 (5 bases). Germline loops: CDR1 SGHRS, CDR2 YFSETQ. Trimming cost V 0 bases and J 1 base, with 10 bases left between them. The CDR3 is 15 residues long. CDR3 loop: CASSLAGTFNYGYTF. CDR3 sequence (DNA): TGCGCCAGCAGCTTGGCTGGGACTTTTAACTATGGCTACACCTTC.

This chain joins TRBV30 and TRBJ2-7; TRBD2 matches at 7 bases. CDR3 length equals 15 residues. Germline loops: CDR1 GTSNPN, CDR2 SVGIG (reference sequence). After removal of 2 bases from V and 0 bases from J, the junction contained 7 bases not matched to a gene. The CDR3 DNA is TGTGCCTGGAGTACCGGGGGAGGGAGCTCCTACGAGCAGTACTTC. This codes for CAWSTGGGSSYEQYF.

This clone appeared a few times. The V and J genes are TRBV4-3 and TRBJ2-1; D may be TRBD1 (6 bases). CDR3 length: 18 amino acids. V lost 0 bases and J lost 0, with 15 bases in between. Germline loops: CDR1 LGHNA, CDR2 YSLEER. CDR3 in DNA: TGCGCCAGCAGCCAAGATCGCCCCACAGGGAGCTCCTACAATGAGCAGTTCTTC. Translation gives CASSQDRPTGSSYNEQFF.

V and J are TRBV2 and TRBJ1-2, with D maybe TRBD1 (5 bases). Germline CDR1 and CDR2: SNHLY and FYNNEI. V was cut by 1 base and J by 2 bases, with 8 bases left in between. This CDR3 has 14 residues. The CDR3 is CASSEDRTNYGYTF. CDR3 nucleotide sequence: TGTGCCAGCAGTGAAGACAGGACCAACTATGGCTACACCTTC. The variable domain in full, with the rest retrieved from reference TRBV2 and TRBJ1-2, is EPEVTQTPSHQVTQMGQEVILRCVPISNHLYFYWYRQILGQKVEFLVSFYNNEISEKSEIFDDQFSVERPDGSNFTLKIRSTKLEDSAMYFCASSEDRTNYGYTFGSGTRLTVV.

V gene TRBV11-2 combines with J gene TRBJ2-7, with a possible D match to TRBD1 (5 bases). V shed 1 base and J shed 2 bases, with 9 bases lying between them. This CDR3 spans 14 amino acids. Germline CDR1 reads SGHAT; CDR2 reads FQNNGV. The CDR3 region is CASSLGTRTYEQYF. CDR3 DNA sequence: TGTGCCAGCAGCTTAGGGACAAGAACCTACGAGCAGTACTTC.

The rearrangement links TRBV4-3 to TRBJ2-1, with D possibly TRBD2 on 7 matching bases. There are 16 residues in the CDR3. Germline V CDR1 and CDR2: LGHNA, YSLEER. V dropped 0 bases and J dropped 6 bases, with 15 bases sitting between them. CDR3 loop: CASSQEGAGERNEQFF. Written as DNA, the CDR3 is TGCGCCAGCAGCCAAGAGGGGGCGGGGGAGCGCAATGAGCAGTTCTTC.

Points on this clone: Other DNA sequences within the sample encode an identical CDR3. V is TRBV18 and J is TRBJ1-1, with D possibly being TRBD1 (5 bases). The CDR3 sequence is 13 residues long. With 5 bases removed from V and 1 base from J, the gap between germline ends came to 8 bases. Germline V gene data show CDR1 as KGHSH and CDR2 as LQKENI. Here the CDR3 reads CASSSDRNTEAFF. The CDR3 DNA is TGTGCCAGCTCATCCGACAGGAACACTGAAGCTTTCTTT.

The CDR3 loop is CASSSGGGNTIYF. The CDR3 DNA reads as TGTGCCAGCAGCTCAGGGGGTGGAAACACCATATATTTT. The rearrangement joins TRBV7-2 to TRBJ1-3; TRBD1 agrees at 7 bases. Germline loops: CDR1 SGHTA, CDR2 FQGNSA. J lost 3 bases, V lost 4 bases, and 0 bases had no gene match. CDR3 length: 13 amino acids.

The genes are TRBV11-1 and TRBJ2-3; possibly TRBD2 for D (6 bases). The CDR3 is 14 amino acids. Germline CDR1 SGHAT, CDR2 FQDESV (reference sequence). V gave up 2 bases and J gave up 2 bases, with 8 bases separating them. The CDR3 bases are TGTGCCAGCAGCTTAACGGGGGTCACAGATACGCAGTATTTT. Translating it yields CASSLTGVTDTQYF.